A selection of T cell receptor beta chains follows, all from one sample in a study of T cells in Graves' hyperthyroidism and ophthalmopathy. TCRdb recomputed calls from the multiplex PCR reads with MiXCR, one row per CDR3 protein. Found here are roughly 350,000 distinct CDR3 sequences, roughly 13% of them singletons; the top ten hold roughly 24%. Sequencing was carried out using blood. The receptors come from a woman aged 25 to 39 with Graves' hyperthyroidism. Both conserved end residues are part of each CDR3. D genes are given only for firm matches. Where a row states a size, it is once, few, many or the class of an expanded clone; other rows omit it.

V,D,J,size,CDR3,DNA
TRBV6-1,.,TRBJ2-2,.,CATTNTGELFF,TGTGCCACCACGAACACCGGGGAGCTGTTTTTT
TRBV30,.,TRBJ1-1,.,CARRTGGHTEAFF,TGTGCCCGACGGACGGGGGGACACACTGAAGCTTTCTTT
TRBV27,.,TRBJ1-1,few,CASGRGGVNTEAFF,TGTGCCAGCGGCCGGGGGGGGGTGAACACTGAAGCTTTCTTT
TRBV5-1,TRBD2,TRBJ2-3,few,CASSLAAGATDTQYF,TGCGCCAGCAGCTTGGCGGCGGGAGCTACAGATACGCAGTATTTT
TRBV6-2/TRBV6-3,TRBD2,TRBJ2-3,.,CASSGTSYDTQYF,TGTGCCAGCAGTGGGACTAGTTACGATACGCAGTATTTT
TRBV29-1,TRBD1,TRBJ2-5,few,CSVTDRGRMETQYF,TGCAGCGTTACTGACAGGGGGCGCATGGAGACCCAGTACTTC
TRBV13,.,TRBJ1-3,many,CASSQVSGNTIYF,TGTGCCAGCAGCCAGGTTTCTGGAAACACCATATATTTT
TRBV30,.,TRBJ2-2,few,CAWSPGGGELFF,TGTGCCTGGAGTCCCGGTGGCGGGGAGCTGTTTTTT
TRBV12-5,.,TRBJ2-1,.,CASGLAREANEQFF,TGTGCTAGTGGTTTGGCTAGGGAGGCCAATGAGCAGTTCTTC
TRBV30,TRBD2,TRBJ2-1,few,CAWGGTSGSYNEQFF,TGTGCCTGGGGGGGGACTAGCGGTTCCTACAATGAGCAGTTCTTC
TRBV30,.,TRBJ1-5,many,CAWSVRRGNQPQHF,TGTGCCTGGAGTGTAAGGAGGGGAAATCAGCCCCAGCATTTT
TRBV11-2,.,TRBJ2-7,few,CASSLGTLGRDFNEQYF,TGTGCCAGCAGCTTAGGGACCTTGGGGCGGGACTTTAACGAGCAGTACTTC
TRBV11-2,.,TRBJ2-7,.,CASSTYRVPYEQYF,TGTGCCAGCAGCACTTACAGGGTCCCCTACGAGCAGTACTTC
TRBV29-1,.,TRBJ2-5,many,CSVVGGTGDSQETQYF,TGCAGCGTTGTAGGGGGTACAGGGGACTCCCAAGAGACCCAGTACTTC
TRBV20-1,.,TRBJ1-2,many,CSASRTPSNYGYTF,TGCAGTGCTAGTCGGACACCATCTAACTATGGCTACACCTTC
TRBV11-2,TRBD2,TRBJ2-3,many,CASSLVSGGGPSDTQYF,TGTGCCAGCAGCTTAGTGAGTGGCGGGGGTCCTTCAGATACGCAGTATTTT
TRBV11-2,.,TRBJ2-7,many,CASSLEQLHEQYF,TGTGCCAGCAGCTTAGAACAGCTCCACGAGCAGTACTTC
TRBV2,.,TRBJ1-5,many,CASLEREGNQPQHF,TGTGCCAGCCTTGAGAGGGAGGGCAATCAGCCCCAGCATTTT
TRBV5-1,TRBD1,TRBJ2-7,few,CASSWPRDRALSEQYF,TGCGCCAGCAGCTGGCCCCGGGACAGGGCTCTGAGCGAGCAGTACTTC
TRBV20-1,.,TRBJ1-6,.,CSARDWPEDSPLHF,TGCAGTGCTAGAGATTGGCCCGAGGATTCACCCCTCCACTTT
TRBV11-2,TRBD1,TRBJ2-3,many,CASSATGGSYTQYF,TGTGCCAGCAGCGCCACAGGGGGCTCTTATACGCAGTATTTT
TRBV24-1,.,TRBJ1-1,many,CAADAKDTEAFF,TGTGCCGCCGACGCCAAGGACACTGAAGCTTTCTTT
TRBV3-1,.,TRBJ1-5,few,CASSQDTRSNQPQHF,TGTGCCAGCAGCCAAGATACCCGGTCCAATCAGCCCCAGCATTTT
TRBV30,.,TRBJ1-4,few,CAWELREKLFF,TGTGCCTGGGAACTACGGGAAAAACTGTTTTTT
TRBV19,TRBD1,TRBJ1-6,.,CASSLQQGTPSPLHF,TGTGCCAGTAGTTTACAACAGGGGACGCCTTCACCCCTCCACTTT
TRBV6-1,TRBD1,TRBJ1-6,.,CASSFRLVTGQGDSPLHF,TGTGCCAGCAGTTTTCGGCTTGTCACCGGACAGGGAGATTCACCCCTCCACTTT
TRBV6-1,.,TRBJ1-5,many,CASSDTGWNQPQHF,TGTGCCAGCAGTGACACAGGGTGGAATCAACCCCAGCATTTT
TRBV28,.,TRBJ1-5,many,CASTSGGTQHF,TGTGCCAGCACCTCGGGCGGGACCCAGCATTTT
TRBV6-2/TRBV6-3,TRBD2,TRBJ2-3,many,CASSSVRRGTPDTQYF,TGTGCCAGCAGTTCGGTAAGGCGGGGGACCCCAGATACGCAGTATTTT
TRBV10-3,.,TRBJ1-5,.,CAISESWGNQPQHF,TGTGCCATCAGTGAGTCGTGGGGGAATCAGCCCCAGCATTTT
TRBV27,.,TRBJ2-7,.,CASTDRLGSIYEQYF,TGTGCCAGCACGGACCGACTAGGATCGATATACGAGCAGTACTTC
TRBV29-1,.,TRBJ2-2,.,CSAGTNTGELFF,TGCAGCGCCGGGACTAACACCGGGGAGCTGTTTTTT
TRBV6-1,.,TRBJ1-2,.,CASSTLGAANYGYTF,TGTGCCAGCAGTACGCTGGGAGCCGCTAACTATGGCTACACCTTC
TRBV19,TRBD2,TRBJ2-7,many,CASSASGFSSYEQYF,TGTGCCAGTAGCGCTAGCGGGTTCAGCTCCTACGAGCAGTACTTC
TRBV29-1,.,TRBJ2-1,.,CSVEDGGNEQFF,TGCAGCGTTGAAGATGGGGGAAATGAGCAGTTCTTC